This T cell receptor (beta chain) is from a study of blood T cell repertoires in COVID-19 (dated by TCRdb to 2020 to 2022). Study-level background: Samples from collaborators originated in the United States, Italy and Spain and spanned both the acute and convalescent phases of COVID-19. The prospective study material was composed of cDNA or gDNA derived from T cells, B-cell-depleted T cells, or PBMCs. Deeply sampled blood TCRbeta repertoires from subjects exposed to, actively infected with, or recovered from COVID-19 were included in the dataset. The repertoires were released in a freely available public database meant as a resource for research on the immune response to SARS-CoV-2. The samples were drawn from two sources: the first 160 participants of the ongoing ImmuneRACE study, and 1,000 to 1,500 subjects contributed by 6 global collaborators. The sample metadata nearly always contained a de-identified subject ID, COVID-19 status, age in years and sex. Where available, HLA class I and class II types were obtained from metadata supplied by the sample provider rather than from assay-based typing.

What the research found in general, with its limitations: Clinical and demographic metadata were provided uncurated, with the amount varying by source and participant.

Whole blood was collected in K2EDTA tubes by collaborating institutions according to the institutions' own protocols. For TCRbeta analysis, collaborator samples were shipped as frozen whole blood, as isolated PBMCs, or as DNA extracted from either sample type. The immunoSEQ Assay, a bias-controlled multiplex PCR, was used to amplify TCRbeta CDR3 regions from genomic DNA. Per the authors' processing: Nucleated cell counts per sample were estimated from amplification of reference gene primers within the assay. To quantify the absolute abundance of each unique TCRbeta CDR3 rearrangement, sequence reads were collapsed and filtered. For each sample, productive Simpson clonality was calculated as the square root of Simpson's diversity index over productive rearrangements. The table comes from immuneACCESS by way of TCRdb, which keeps in-frame sequences with V and J called. Part of the clones is missing from these tables; in studies checked, under half for an unresolved V gene and the rest for unknown reasons. V, J and clone size reflect that table, while D and trimming were determined from the DNA. This sample is represented by almost 95,000 clones; roughly four fifths of them were singletons. The ten largest account for about 6.3% of the sample.

The CDR3 goes from the cysteine to the phenylalanine over 13 residues. Left in the record is the CDR3 DNA by itself, 39 bases read in frame from the first base. CDR1 is given as SGHTA and CDR2 as FQGTGA, both from the germline V gene. V is pared back by 4 bases and J by 7 bases, with 13 bases lying between the germline termini. Regarding this clone: Its antigen has not been determined. The input lacks base qualities; no much larger clone sits a single base away.

The source of this sequence is a man between 60 and 75 years old with acute or convalescent COVID-19. The chain couples TRBV7-3 to TRBJ2-5, with a weak D call of TRBD1 (6 bases match). Input material: peripheral blood. The CDR3 protein is CASSYGTLGTQYF. The bases read TGTGCCAGCAGCTACGGGACACTGGGGACCCAGTACTTC.